Presented here are 28 T cell receptor beta chains from one specimen sequenced in a study of cytomegalovirus exposure and HLA in healthy donors. Produced via immunoSEQ multiplex PCR; TCRdb's table is partial and in-frame only. The table has 200,000 to 250,000 clones, approximately 87% seen once; the top ten hold 5.5% to 7%. The sequencing sample was made of PBMCs. The origin of the receptors is a woman aged 18-29 years in good health and CMV-seronegative.

The chain links TRBV30 to TRBJ1-2; 7 bases are a match to TRBD1. Germline trimming cut 4 bases from V and 4 bases from J; bases unmatched to any gene: 3. CDR1 and CDR2 (germline): GTSNPN, SVGIG (reference sequence). CDR3 length: 12 residues. The chain's CDR3 is CAWKGQVYGYTF. As DNA, the CDR3 is TGTGCCTGGAAAGGACAGGTCTATGGCTACACCTTC.

This clone was recorded once. In DNA form, the CDR3 reads TGTGCCAGCAAGCTGCGACAGGGGTTCTCTTACGAGCAGTACTTC. As protein: CASKLRQGFSYEQYF. The chain employs TRBV7-9 and TRBJ2-7; 8 bases align to TRBD1. The CDR3 has 15 amino acids. V gave up 7 bases and J gave up 4 bases; unmatched junction bases: 12. Germline V gene data show CDR1 as SEHNR and CDR2 as FQNEAQ (reference sequence).

The sample holds a few counts of this clone. This chain uses TRBV30 with TRBJ2-7; TRBD1 is a possible D gene (6 bases). Trimming stripped 3 bases from V and 2 bases from J, with 8 bases between. The CDR3 is made up of 12 amino acids. CDR1 GTSNPN and CDR2 SVGIG come from the germline V gene (reference sequence). The CDR3 DNA follows: TGTGCCTGGAGATCAGGGGCCTACGAGCAGTACTTC. It encodes CAWRSGAYEQYF. Drawing the rest from reference TRBV30 and TRBJ2-7, the complete variable domain is SQTIHQWPATLVQPVGSPLSLECTVEGTSNPNLYWYRQAAGRGLQLLFYSVGIGQISSEVPQNLSASRPQDRQFILSSKKLLLSDSGFYLCAWRSGAYEQYFGPGTRLTVT.

V usage is TRBV5-4 and J usage is TRBJ2-5, with 10 nucleotides matching TRBD2. Germline V CDR1 and CDR2: SGHNT, YYREEE (reference sequence). This CDR3 has 16 residues. J gave up 5 bases and V 0 bases, and 7 bases lay outside the gene matches. For the CDR3, the DNA is TGTGCCAGCAGCTTGGGGAGCGGGAGGGCCTGGGAGACCCAGTACTTC. Its translation is CASSLGSGRAWETQYF.

V gene TRBV29-1 combines with J gene TRBJ2-5; possibly TRBD1 or TRBD2 for D (6 bases each). With 1 base removed from V and 3 bases from J, the gap between germline ends came to 12 bases. From germline, CDR1 is SQVTM and CDR2 ANQGSEA. The CDR3 spans 14 residues. The CDR3 spells CSVEGWRGEETQYF. The CDR3 bases are TGCAGCGTTGAAGGCTGGAGGGGGGAAGAGACCCAGTACTTC.

V is TRBV7-9 and J is TRBJ1-6; maybe TRBD1 (5 bases). CDR3 length: 19 residues. Germline loops: CDR1 SEHNR, CDR2 FQNEAQ (reference sequence). Trimming left V 3 bases short and J 0 bases short, with 18 bases between. The CDR3 is CASSFGKTAPLSYNSPLHF. For the CDR3, the DNA is TGTGCCAGCAGCTTTGGGAAGACAGCACCCCTCTCCTATAATTCACCCCTCCACTTT.

This clone has only a few counts. This chain joins TRBV18 and TRBJ1-1; D may be TRBD1 (5 bases). There are 14 residues in the CDR3. Germline V lookup: CDR1 KGHSH, CDR2 LQKENI. The V and J ends lost 6 bases and 0 bases respectively, with 11 bases between them. The CDR3 loop is CASSQQEMNTEAFF. The DNA of the CDR3 is TGTGCCAGCTCGCAACAGGAGATGAACACTGAAGCTTTCTTT.

The chain couples TRBV4-1 to TRBJ2-7; no firm D call. Trimming took off 0 bases at V and 0 bases at J, with 12 bases between the two ends. In germline, CDR1 is MGHRA, CDR2 YSYEKL. The CDR3 contains 16 residues. CDR3 sequence reads: CASSQDWPGDSYEQYF. The CDR3 coding sequence is TGCGCCAGCAGCCAAGATTGGCCAGGAGACTCCTACGAGCAGTACTTC.

The chain is built from TRBV6-1 and TRBJ1-5; possibly TRBD1 for D (6 bases). This CDR3 comprises 16 residues. Germline V lookup: CDR1 MNHNS, CDR2 SASEGT. V dropped 4 bases and J dropped 0 bases, with 13 bases sitting between them. Here the CDR3 DNA reads TGTGCCAGCAGTGCCAGACAGGTTTTTAGCAATCAGCCCCAGCATTTT. The encoded protein is CASSARQVFSNQPQHF.

The gene calls are TRBV13 and TRBJ2-3, with D unresolved. The CDR3 is 14 residues long. Between the trimmed V and J ends, which lost 4 bases and 2 bases, there was a span of 10 bases. Germline CDR1 and CDR2: PRHDT and FYEKMQ (reference sequence). The CDR3 region has the DNA TGTGCCAGCAGCTCGACGGCACACACAGATACGCAGTATTTT. Encoded protein: CASSSTAHTDTQYF.

The chain carries TRBV7-8 and TRBJ1-1; the match to TRBD1 covers 9 bases. Germline CDR1 reads SGHVS; CDR2 reads FQNEAQ. The CDR3 loop spans 17 amino acids. V gave up 3 bases and J gave up 3 bases; unmatched junction bases: 11. CDR3 sequence (DNA): TGTGCCAGCAGCTTTGGGTTGTTCGGGACAGGGTACACTGAAGCTTTCTTT. Amino acid sequence: CASSFGLFGTGYTEAFF.

This chain joins TRBV11-3 and TRBJ2-1; a weak D match, TRBD1 (5 bases). Trimming took off 1 base at V and 8 bases at J, with 12 bases between the two ends. The V gene's germline CDR1 is SGHNT and CDR2 YENEEA. This CDR3 comprises 14 residues. The CDR3 bases are TGTGCCAGCAGCTTAGGGTTAGAAGGGGATGAGCAGTTCTTC. This translates into CASSLGLEGDEQFF.

This clone was picked up one time. The chain links TRBV29-1 to TRBJ1-5; 10 positions match TRBD1. The CDR3 has 15 amino acids. The germline V gene encodes CDR1 SQVTM and CDR2 ANQGSEA. This CDR3 reads CRAGQGSSRNQPQHF. The CDR3 coding sequence is TGCAGAGCGGGACAGGGGAGTTCTCGCAATCAGCCCCAGCATTTT.

The rearrangement links TRBV10-3 to TRBJ2-7, with 8 bases matching TRBD2. CDR1 and CDR2 from the germline V gene are ENHRY and SYGVKD. The CDR3 is made up of 13 amino acids. The junction had 10 bases not matched to a gene; V was cut back by 10 bases and J by 5 bases. CDR3 sequence (DNA): TGTGCCACAGGGCGGGGGGAAGCTCACGAGCAGTACTTC. Translation: CATGRGEAHEQYF.

This chain links TRBV6-1 with TRBJ2-7; 8 bases line up with TRBD1. The CDR3 runs 20 residues. Germline V lookup: CDR1 MNHNS, CDR2 SASEGT. V shed 0 bases and J 1 base; nucleotides not matched to a gene: 17. Here the CDR3 reads CASSEAKLLAGTGGSYEQYF. In DNA, the CDR3 is TGTGCCAGCAGTGAAGCCAAGCTCCTTGCCGGGACAGGTGGGTCCTACGAGCAGTACTTC.

The V call is TRBV18, the J call TRBJ2-1, with D perhaps matching TRBD1 or TRBD2 (5 bases each). The CDR3 runs 14 residues. V was pared by 6 bases and J by 7 bases, with 16 bases between. Looked up from germline, CDR1 is KGHSH and CDR2 is LQKENI. DNA of the CDR3: TGTGCCAGCTCCCATCCGGGGACCATGAATGAGCAGTTCTTC. This sequence encodes CASSHPGTMNEQFF.

This clone was seen a handful of times. The J gene is TRBJ1-2, the V gene TRBV2; D unresolved. The V gene's germline CDR1 is SNHLY and CDR2 FYNNEI. This CDR3 has 13 residues. The V and J ends lost 7 bases and 2 bases respectively, with 11 bases between them. The CDR3 DNA is TGTGCCAGCACGGGGAGTCAAAACTATGGCTACACCTTC. Translated, it gives CASTGSQNYGYTF.

The V gene is TRBV30, the J gene TRBJ1-3, with a weak D call TRBD1 (5 bases). The V gene's germline CDR1 is GTSNPN and CDR2 SVGIG (reference sequence). The CDR3 runs 15 residues. V lost 7 bases, J lost 10 bases, and 26 bases lay in between. Here the CDR3 reads CALSATRSRGSTIYF. DNA of the CDR3: TGTGCCTTATCCGCCACAAGGAGCCGGGGCAGTACCATATATTTT.

This clone came up once. The J gene is TRBJ2-2, the V gene TRBV5-1; 10 positions match TRBD1. Germline-derived CDR1 and CDR2 are SGHRS and YFSETQ. The CDR3 runs 16 residues. Trimming cost V 4 bases and J 2 bases; bases outside gene matches: 5. This CDR3 reads CASSPRTGGNTGELFF. The DNA for the CDR3 is TGCGCCAGCAGCCCCAGGACAGGGGGAAACACCGGGGAGCTGTTTTTT.

This clone occurred once. V and J are TRBV2 and TRBJ1-5; 9 bases are shared with TRBD1. The CDR3 consists of 15 residues. Germline V gene sequence: CDR1 SNHLY, CDR2 FYNNEI. J lost 3 bases, V lost 8 bases, and 8 bases had no gene match. The CDR3, as DNA: TGTGCCAGCCTTGAGGGGACAGGGAACAATCAGCCCCAGCATTTT. Translation gives CASLEGTGNNQPQHF. Filled out from reference TRBV2 and TRBJ1-5, the complete variable domain reads EPEVTQTPSHQVTQMGQEVILRCVPISNHLYFYWYRQILGQKVEFLVSFYNNEISEKSEIFDDQFSVERPDGSNFTLKIRSTKLEDSAMYFCASLEGTGNNQPQHFGDGTRLSIL.

This clone was seen a handful of times. The chain carries TRBV6-1 and TRBJ1-5; no definite D call. Germline CDR1 is MNHNS and CDR2 is SASEGT. The V and J ends lost 1 base and 5 bases respectively, with 15 bases between them. This CDR3 has 16 amino acids. The CDR3 sequence: CASSEVQLWSDQPQHF. DNA of the CDR3: TGTGCCAGCAGTGAAGTCCAGTTATGGAGCGATCAGCCCCAGCATTTT.

This rearrangement joins TRBV10-3 to TRBJ2-3, with 8 bases aligning to TRBD1. V was pared by 11 bases and J by 2 bases, with 12 bases of the junction left unmatched. The CDR3 is 15 residues long. The V gene's germline CDR1 is ENHRY and CDR2 SYGVKD. The CDR3 DNA is TGTGCCTCCAAACCACCGGGACAGGTCACAGATACGCAGTATTTT. Its translation: CASKPPGQVTDTQYF.

This sequence joins TRBV9 and TRBJ1-5; D call uncertain. Trimming removed 0 bases from V and 4 bases from J, with 5 bases in between. This CDR3 is 13 amino acids long. In germline, CDR1 is SGDLS, CDR2 YYNGEE. The DNA of the CDR3 is TGTGCCAGCAGCGTAGGTTGGAATCAGCCCCAGCATTTT. It codes for CASSVGWNQPQHF.

This clone was detected once. The chain links TRBV7-8 to TRBJ1-2; D not resolved. V lost 5 bases, J lost 3 bases, and 10 bases lay in between. Germline V gene lookup returns CDR1 SGHVS and CDR2 FQNEAQ. The CDR3 is 13 amino acids. In nucleotides, the CDR3 is TGTGCCAGCAGCCCGGGCGAGGACTATGGCTACACCTTC. This gives the protein CASSPGEDYGYTF.

The chain employs TRBV4-1 and TRBJ1-4; 7 bases line up with TRBD1. The CDR3 spans 14 residues. V was clipped by 5 bases and J by 8 bases; unmatched bases: 8. Per the germline V gene, CDR1 is MGHRA and CDR2 is YSYEKL. The CDR3, as DNA: TGCGCCAGCAGCACGCGGACAGGATTCGAAAAACTGTTTTTT. Residues: CASSTRTGFEKLFF.

V and J are TRBV5-1 and TRBJ1-2; 11 bases are a match to TRBD1. V trimming: 0 bases; J trimming: 8 bases; junction bases outside the gene matches: 6. This CDR3 has 15 residues. The germline gives CDR1 SGHRS, CDR2 YFSETQ. The DNA for the CDR3 is TGCGCCAGCAGCTTGGAAGGACAGGGGGCTCTGGGCTACACCTTC. Translation gives CASSLEGQGALGYTF.

This clone was detected only once. The chain employs TRBV5-4 and TRBJ1-4; 8 bases are a match to TRBD1. This CDR3 has 15 residues. The germline V gene encodes CDR1 SGHNT and CDR2 YYREEE (reference sequence). The J segment lost 5 bases and the V segment lost 5 bases, leaving 8 bases of the junction unmatched. CDR3 sequence reads: CASSPTGDANEKLFF. CDR3 DNA sequence: TGTGCCAGCAGTCCGACAGGGGATGCCAATGAAAAACTGTTTTTT.

The chain couples TRBV19 to TRBJ1-2; no reliable D call. CDR3 length: 15 amino acids. The V gene's germline CDR1 is LNHDA and CDR2 SQIVND (reference sequence). Trimming removed 5 bases at V and 5 bases at J, with 18 bases between. The CDR3: CASSPMQVPQYGYTF. The CDR3 nucleotides read TGTGCCAGTAGTCCCATGCAGGTTCCCCAATATGGCTACACCTTC.